The TCR beta chain described here comes from a study of T cell responses to AZD1222 COVID-19 vaccine. This CDR3 spans 12 amino acids. The germline V gene has CDR1 SEHNR and CDR2 FQNEAQ (reference sequence). After removal of 4 bases from V and 14 bases from J, the junction contained 9 bases not matched to a gene. Here immunoSEQ multiplex PCR was the method, and the copy in TCRdb shows in-frame clones only, minus some. This repertoire shows more than 100,000 clones, 70% to 90% found once; its top ten account for 4% to 5.5%. Specimen: peripheral blood, collected on day 0 of AZD1222 vaccination. This TCR was recovered from an adult in good health. The chain couples TRBV7-9 to TRBJ1-2; 8 nucleotides align to TRBD1. As DNA, the CDR3 is TGTGCCAGCAGCTCGACAGGGGATGGTGCTACCTTC. The encoded protein is CASSSTGDGATF.